This T cell receptor (beta chain) was obtained from a study of blood T cell repertoires in COVID-19. Overall study: The United States, Italy and Spain provided the acute and convalescent COVID-19 samples. Sources were T cells, B-cell-depleted T cells, or PBMCs; the material itself was cDNA or gDNA.

The germline V gene encodes CDR1 MRHNA and CDR2 SNTAGT. With 4 bases clipped from V and 10 bases from J, the junction kept 7 bases outside the gene matches. This CDR3 has 13 amino acids. Under the authors' procedure: How many nucleated cells were present was estimated from reference gene primer amplification. The protocol was immunoSEQ multiplex PCR, while the TCRdb copy is restricted to in-frame clones and leaves out a portion. V and J calls and clone size are those listed in that table; D and trimming were worked out from the DNA. The profile shows 45,000 to 55,000 clones, 90% of them singletons. This sequence originates from a human donor in a cohort sampled during active COVID-19. V usage is TRBV6-4 and J usage is TRBJ2-1, with TRBD2 matching 7 bases. Sequenced input: peripheral blood. The CDR3 here is CASSALAEGEQFF. The CDR3 coding sequence is TGTGCCAGCAGTGCCCTAGCGGAGGGGGAGCAGTTCTTC.